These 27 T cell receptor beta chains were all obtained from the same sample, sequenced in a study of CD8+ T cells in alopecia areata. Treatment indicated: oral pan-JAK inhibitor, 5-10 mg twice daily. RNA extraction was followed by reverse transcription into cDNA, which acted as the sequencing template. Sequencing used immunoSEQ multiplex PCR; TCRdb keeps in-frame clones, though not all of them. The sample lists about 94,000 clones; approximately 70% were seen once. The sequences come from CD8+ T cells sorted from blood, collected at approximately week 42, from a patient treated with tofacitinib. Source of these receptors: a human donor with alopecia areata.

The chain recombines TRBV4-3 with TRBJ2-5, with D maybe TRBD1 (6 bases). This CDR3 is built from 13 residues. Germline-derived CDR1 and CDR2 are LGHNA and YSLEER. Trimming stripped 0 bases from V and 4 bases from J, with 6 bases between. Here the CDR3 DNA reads TGCGCCAGCAGCCAAGACAGGGGAGAGACCCAGTACTTC. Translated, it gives CASSQDRGETQYF.

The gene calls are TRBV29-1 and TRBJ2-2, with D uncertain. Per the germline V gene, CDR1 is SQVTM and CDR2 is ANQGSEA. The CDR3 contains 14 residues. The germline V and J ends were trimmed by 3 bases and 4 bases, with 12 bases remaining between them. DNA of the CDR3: TGCAGCGTTGAGGCTCGGCCGGGCACCGGGGAGCTGTTTTTT. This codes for CSVEARPGTGELFF.

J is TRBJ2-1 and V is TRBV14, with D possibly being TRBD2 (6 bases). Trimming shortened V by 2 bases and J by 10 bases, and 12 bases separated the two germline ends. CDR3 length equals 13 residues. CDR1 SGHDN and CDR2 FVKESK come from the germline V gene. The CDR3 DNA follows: TGTGCCAGCAGCCAAACCGGGAGAGGCGAGCAGTTCTTC. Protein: CASSQTGRGEQFF.

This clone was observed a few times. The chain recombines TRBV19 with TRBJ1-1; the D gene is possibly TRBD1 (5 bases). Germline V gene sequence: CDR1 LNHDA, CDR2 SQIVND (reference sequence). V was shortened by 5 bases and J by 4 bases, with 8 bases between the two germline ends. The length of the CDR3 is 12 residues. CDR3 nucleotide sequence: TGTGCCAGTAGTGCAGGGACCACTGAAGCTTTCTTT. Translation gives CASSAGTTEAFF.

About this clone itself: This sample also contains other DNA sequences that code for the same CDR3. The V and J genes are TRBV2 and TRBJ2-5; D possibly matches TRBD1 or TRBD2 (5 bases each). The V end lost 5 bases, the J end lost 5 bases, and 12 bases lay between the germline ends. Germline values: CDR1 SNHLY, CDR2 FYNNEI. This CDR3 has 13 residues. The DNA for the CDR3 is TGTGCCAGCAGTCCGGGACCAAGGGAGACCCAGTACTTC. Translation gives CASSPGPRETQYF.

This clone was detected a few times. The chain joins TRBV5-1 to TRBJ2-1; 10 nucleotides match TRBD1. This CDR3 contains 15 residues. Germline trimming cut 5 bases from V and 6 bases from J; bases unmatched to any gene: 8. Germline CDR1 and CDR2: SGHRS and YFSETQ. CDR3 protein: CASRKGQGRVNEQFF. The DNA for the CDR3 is TGCGCCAGCAGAAAGGGACAGGGGAGGGTCAATGAGCAGTTCTTC. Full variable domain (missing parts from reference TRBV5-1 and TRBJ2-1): KAGVTQTPRYLIKTRGQQVTLSCSPISGHRSVSWYQQTPGQGLQFLFEYFSETQRNKGNFPGRFSGRQFSNSRSEMNVSTLELGDSALYLCASRKGQGRVNEQFFGPGTRLTVL.

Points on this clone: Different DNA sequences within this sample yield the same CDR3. The CDR3, as DNA: TGTGCCAGTAGTCCGGGGACAGGGGGCTACGAGCAGTACTTC. Its translation is CASSPGTGGYEQYF. The chain recombines TRBV19 with TRBJ2-7; 11 bases match TRBD1. The CDR3 extends over 14 amino acids. The trim removed 5 bases at V and 3 bases at J, leaving 3 bases unmatched. In germline, CDR1 is LNHDA, CDR2 SQIVND (reference sequence).

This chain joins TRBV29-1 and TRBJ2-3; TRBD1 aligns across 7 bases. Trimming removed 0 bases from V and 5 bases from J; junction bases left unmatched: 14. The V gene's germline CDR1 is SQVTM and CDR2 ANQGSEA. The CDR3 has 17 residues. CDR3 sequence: CSVEDIQGSTAGDTQYF. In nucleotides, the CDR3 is TGCAGCGTTGAAGATATACAGGGGTCGACCGCCGGAGATACGCAGTATTTT.

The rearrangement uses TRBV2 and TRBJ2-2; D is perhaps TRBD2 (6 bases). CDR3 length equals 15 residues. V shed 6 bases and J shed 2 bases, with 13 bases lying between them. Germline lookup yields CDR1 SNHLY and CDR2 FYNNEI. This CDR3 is CASSAGLSNTGELFF. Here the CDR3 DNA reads TGTGCCAGCAGCGCAGGACTATCAAACACCGGGGAGCTGTTTTTT.

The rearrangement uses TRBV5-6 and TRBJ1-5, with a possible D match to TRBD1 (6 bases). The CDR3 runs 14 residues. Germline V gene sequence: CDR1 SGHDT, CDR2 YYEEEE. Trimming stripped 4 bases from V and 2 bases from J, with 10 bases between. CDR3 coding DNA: TGTGCCAGCAGCCCGCGGACAGGCAATCAGCCCCAGCATTTT. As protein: CASSPRTGNQPQHF.

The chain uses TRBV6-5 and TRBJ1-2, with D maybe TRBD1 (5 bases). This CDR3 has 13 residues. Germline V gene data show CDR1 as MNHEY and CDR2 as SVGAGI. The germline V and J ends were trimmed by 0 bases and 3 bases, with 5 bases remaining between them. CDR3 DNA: TGTGCCAGCAGTTACTCAGGGGACTATGGCTACACCTTC. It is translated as CASSYSGDYGYTF.

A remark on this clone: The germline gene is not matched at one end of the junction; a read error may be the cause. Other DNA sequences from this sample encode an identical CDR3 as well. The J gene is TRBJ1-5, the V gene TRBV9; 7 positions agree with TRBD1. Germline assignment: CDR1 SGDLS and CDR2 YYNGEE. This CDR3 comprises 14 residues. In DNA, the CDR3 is TGTGCCAGCAGCGCGGGACAGACCTATCAACCCCAGCATTTT. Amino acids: CASSAGQTYQPQHF.

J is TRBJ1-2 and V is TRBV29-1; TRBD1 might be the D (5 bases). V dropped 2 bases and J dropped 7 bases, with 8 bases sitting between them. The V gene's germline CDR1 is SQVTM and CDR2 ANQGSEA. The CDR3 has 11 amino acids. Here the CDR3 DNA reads TGCAGCGTTGAAATTGGGACTGGCTACACCTTC. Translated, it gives CSVEIGTGYTF.

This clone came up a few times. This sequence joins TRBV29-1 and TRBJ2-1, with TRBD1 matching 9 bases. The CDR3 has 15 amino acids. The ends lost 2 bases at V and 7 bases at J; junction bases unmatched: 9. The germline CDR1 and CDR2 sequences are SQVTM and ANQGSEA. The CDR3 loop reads CSVEKPGQGVNEQFF. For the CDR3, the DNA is TGCAGCGTTGAAAAACCGGGACAGGGAGTGAATGAGCAGTTCTTC.

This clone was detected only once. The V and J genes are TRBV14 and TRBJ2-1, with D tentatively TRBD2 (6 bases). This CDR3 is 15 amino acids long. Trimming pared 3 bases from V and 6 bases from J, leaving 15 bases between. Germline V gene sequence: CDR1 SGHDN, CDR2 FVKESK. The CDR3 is CASSQRGDLLNEQFF. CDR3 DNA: TGTGCCAGCAGCCAGCGGGGAGACTTGCTCAATGAGCAGTTCTTC.

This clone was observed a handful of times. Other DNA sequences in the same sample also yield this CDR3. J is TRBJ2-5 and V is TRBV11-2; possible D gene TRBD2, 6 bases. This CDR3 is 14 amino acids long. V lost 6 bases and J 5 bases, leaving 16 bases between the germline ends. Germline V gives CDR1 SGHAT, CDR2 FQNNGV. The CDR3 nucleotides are TGTGCCAGCAGTTTCCCAGCCCGGGAGGAGACCCAGTACTTC. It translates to CASSFPAREETQYF.

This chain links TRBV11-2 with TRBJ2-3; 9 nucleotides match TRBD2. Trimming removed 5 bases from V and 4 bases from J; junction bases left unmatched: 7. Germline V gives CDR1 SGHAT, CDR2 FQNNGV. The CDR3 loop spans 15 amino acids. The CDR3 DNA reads TGTGCCAGCAGCGACCTAGCGGGGCCCTCAGATACGCAGTATTTT. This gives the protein CASSDLAGPSDTQYF.

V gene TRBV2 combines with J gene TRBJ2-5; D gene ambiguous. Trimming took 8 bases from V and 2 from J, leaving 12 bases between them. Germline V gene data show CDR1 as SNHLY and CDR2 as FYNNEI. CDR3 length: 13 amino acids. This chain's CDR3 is CASSPRQQETQYF. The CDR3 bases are TGTGCCAGCTCCCCCCGCCAGCAAGAGACCCAGTACTTC.

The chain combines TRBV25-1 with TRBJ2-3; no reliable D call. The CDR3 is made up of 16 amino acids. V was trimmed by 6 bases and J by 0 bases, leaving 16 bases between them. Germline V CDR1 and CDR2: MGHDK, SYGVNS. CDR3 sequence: CASSEFVQLSTDTQYF. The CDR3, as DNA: TGTGCCAGCAGCGAGTTTGTGCAGCTCAGCACAGATACGCAGTATTTT.

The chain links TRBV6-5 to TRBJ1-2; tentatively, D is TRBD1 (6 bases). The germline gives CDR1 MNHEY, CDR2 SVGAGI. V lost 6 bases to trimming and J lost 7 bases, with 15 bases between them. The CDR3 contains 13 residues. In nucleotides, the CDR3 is TGTGCCAGCAGGAACCTGGGGGGGCTTGGCTACACCTTC. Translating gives CASRNLGGLGYTF.

The CDR3 sequence: CASSSDVGSGPYGYTF. The CDR3 DNA is TGTGCCAGCAGCTCGGATGTTGGGTCTGGTCCCTATGGCTACACCTTC. The genes are TRBV7-6 and TRBJ1-2, with D uncertain. The CDR3 runs 16 residues. The germline V and J ends were trimmed by 4 bases and 4 bases, with 19 bases remaining between them. Germline values: CDR1 SGHVS, CDR2 FNYEAQ. Drawing the rest from reference TRBV7-6 and TRBJ1-2, the complete variable domain is GAGVSQSPRYKVTKRGQDVALRCDPISGHVSLYWYRQALGQGPEFLTYFNYEAQQDKSGLPNDRFSAERPEGSISTLTIQRTEQRDSAMYRCASSSDVGSGPYGYTFGSGTRLTVV.

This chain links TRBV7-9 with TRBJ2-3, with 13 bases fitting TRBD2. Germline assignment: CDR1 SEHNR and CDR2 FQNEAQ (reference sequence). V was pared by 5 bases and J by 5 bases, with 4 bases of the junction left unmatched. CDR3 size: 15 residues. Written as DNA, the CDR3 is TGTGCCAGCAGCCGGACTAGCGGGGGAGGAGATACGCAGTATTTT. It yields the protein CASSRTSGGGDTQYF.

DNA of the CDR3: TGCAGCGTGGCATTTACAGGGAACGTAAACACCGGGGAGCTGTTTTTT. It yields the protein CSVAFTGNVNTGELFF. The chain is built from TRBV29-1 and TRBJ2-2, with TRBD1 as a possible D gene (6 bases). V was cut by 6 bases and J by 2 bases, with 19 bases left in between. CDR3 length: 16 amino acids. Germline V gene lookup returns CDR1 SQVTM and CDR2 ANQGSEA.

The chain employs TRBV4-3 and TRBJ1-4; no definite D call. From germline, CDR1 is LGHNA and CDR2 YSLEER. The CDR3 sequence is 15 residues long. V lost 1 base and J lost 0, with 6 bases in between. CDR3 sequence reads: CASSQGRSTNEKLFF. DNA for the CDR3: TGCGCCAGCAGCCAAGGGCGGTCAACTAATGAAAAACTGTTTTTT.

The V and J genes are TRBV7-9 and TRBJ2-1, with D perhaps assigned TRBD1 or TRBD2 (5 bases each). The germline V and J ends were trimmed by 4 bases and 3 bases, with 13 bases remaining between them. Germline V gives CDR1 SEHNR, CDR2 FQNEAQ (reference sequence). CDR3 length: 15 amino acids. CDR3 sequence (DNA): TGTGCCAGCAGCTCGGGACCGACCCTCTACAATGAGCAGTTCTTC. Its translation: CASSSGPTLYNEQFF.

For the CDR3, the DNA is TGTGCCAGCAGCCCGTTGAGGGTCTACGAGCAGTACTTC. Translating it yields CASSPLRVYEQYF. The chain carries TRBV7-9 and TRBJ2-7, with a weak D call TRBD2 (5 bases). The V gene's germline CDR1 is SEHNR and CDR2 FQNEAQ (reference sequence). The CDR3 spans 13 residues. V was clipped by 5 bases and J by 3 bases, with 11 bases between them.

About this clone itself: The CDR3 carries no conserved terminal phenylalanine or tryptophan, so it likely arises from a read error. CDR3 DNA: TGTGCCTGGAGTGCGACAGGGAACTATGGCTACACCTCC. Translation: CAWSATGNYGYTS. This chain joins TRBV30 and TRBJ1-2; 7 positions match TRBD1. The J segment lost 2 bases and the V segment lost 1 base, leaving 1 base of the junction unmatched. Looked up from germline, CDR1 is GTSNPN and CDR2 is SVGIG (reference sequence). This CDR3 is built from 13 residues.